The TCR beta chain described here comes from a study of T cell responses to AZD1222 COVID-19 vaccine. Study in general: Pooling was applied to second doses at about 4 or about 12 weeks.

A note on this clone: Its antigen remains unknown.

V gave up 7 bases and J gave up 8 bases; unmatched junction bases: 9. This CDR3 comprises 13 residues. TCRdb keeps only in-frame clones here, not all; method: immunoSEQ multiplex PCR. In the table there are about 68,000 clones, around nine tenths of which are singletons. Findings and caveats of the study: Repertoires were obtained solely post-peak T cell response. Spike-specific TCRs gained breadth and depth after people received two AZD1222 doses. The reported proportion of spike-specific TCRs targeting unmutated variant regions was nearly half.

This clonotype was sampled from an adult in good health. Sample: peripheral blood, taken on day 0 of AZD1222 vaccination. This chain connects TRBV12-3 or TRBV12-4 to TRBJ1-2; 8 nucleotides match TRBD1. In DNA, the CDR3 is TGTGCCAGCAACCGACAGGGGCCGGACGGCTACACCTTC. Its translation is CASNRQGPDGYTF.